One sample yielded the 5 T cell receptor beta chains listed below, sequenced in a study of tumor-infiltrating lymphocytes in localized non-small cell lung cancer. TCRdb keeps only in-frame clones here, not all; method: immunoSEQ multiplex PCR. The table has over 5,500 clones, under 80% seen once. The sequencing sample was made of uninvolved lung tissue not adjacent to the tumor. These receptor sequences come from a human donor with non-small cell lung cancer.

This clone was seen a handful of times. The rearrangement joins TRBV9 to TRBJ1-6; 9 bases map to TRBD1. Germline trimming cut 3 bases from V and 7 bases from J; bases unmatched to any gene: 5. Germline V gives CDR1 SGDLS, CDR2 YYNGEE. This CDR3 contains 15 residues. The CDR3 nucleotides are TGTGCCAGCAGCGCGGGGACAGGGAGGAATTCACCCCTCCACTTT. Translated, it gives CASSAGTGRNSPLHF.

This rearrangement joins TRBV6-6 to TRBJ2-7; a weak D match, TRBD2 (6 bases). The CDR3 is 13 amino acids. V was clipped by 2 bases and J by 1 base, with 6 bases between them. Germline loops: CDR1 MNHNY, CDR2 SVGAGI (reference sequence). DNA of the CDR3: TGTGCCAGCAGTTACGGGACTTCCTACGAGCAGTACTTC. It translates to CASSYGTSYEQYF.

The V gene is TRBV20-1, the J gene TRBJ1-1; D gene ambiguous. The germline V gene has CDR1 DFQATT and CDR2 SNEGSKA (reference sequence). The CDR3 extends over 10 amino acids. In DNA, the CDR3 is TGCAGCACTATTCCCACTGAAGCTTTCTTT. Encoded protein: CSTIPTEAFF.

The CDR3 nucleotides read TGTGCCAGCAGCTTCGGCGCGAGGGATGGCTACACCTTC. Amino acids: CASSFGARDGYTF. The chain links TRBV7-9 to TRBJ1-2; D ambiguous. Trimming shortened V by 3 bases and J by 6 bases, and 11 bases separated the two germline ends. This CDR3 region has 13 residues. Germline V lookup: CDR1 SEHNR, CDR2 FQNEAQ (reference sequence).

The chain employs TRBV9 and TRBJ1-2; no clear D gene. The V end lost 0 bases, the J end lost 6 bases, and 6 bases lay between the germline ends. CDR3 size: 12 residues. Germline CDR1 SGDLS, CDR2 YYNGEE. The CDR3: CASSVEGNGYTF. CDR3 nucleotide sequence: TGTGCCAGCAGCGTAGAAGGGAATGGCTACACCTTC.